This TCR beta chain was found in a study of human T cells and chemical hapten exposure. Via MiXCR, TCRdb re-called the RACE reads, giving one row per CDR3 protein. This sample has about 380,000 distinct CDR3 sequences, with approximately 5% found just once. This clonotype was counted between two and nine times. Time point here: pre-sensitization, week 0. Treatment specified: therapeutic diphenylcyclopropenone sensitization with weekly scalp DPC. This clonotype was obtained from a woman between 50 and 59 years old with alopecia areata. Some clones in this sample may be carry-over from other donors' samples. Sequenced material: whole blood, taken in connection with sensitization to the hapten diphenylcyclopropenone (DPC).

The CDR3 here is CASSLSRAASGNTIYF. The CDR3 bases are TGTGCCAGCAGCCTCTCCAGGGCCGCCTCTGGAAACACCATATATTTT. The chain carries TRBV9 and TRBJ1-3; D is perhaps TRBD1 (5 bases). The germline V gene encodes CDR1 SGDLS and CDR2 YYNGEE. This CDR3 comprises 16 residues. Trimming pared 4 bases from V and 0 bases from J, leaving 14 bases between.